The rows below give T cell receptor beta chains drawn from one sample of a study of blood T cell repertoires in COVID-19. Sequenced by immunoSEQ multiplex PCR; TCRdb stores in-frame clones only, minus some. The table shows hundreds of thousands of clones, with over 70% occurring only once. Material: peripheral blood. The receptor set was obtained from a human donor in a cohort sampled during active COVID-19. CDR3s include the opening cysteine and the closing phenylalanine or tryptophan. A D gene is named only where the DNA matches it firmly. Size values are once, few and many counts, or a class for expanded clones, and some rows have none.

>TRBV5-4|-|TRBJ1-4|TRBD1
TGTGCCAGCAGCCAGTCCCGGGACAGGGTTCAAGCGACTAATGAAAAACTGTTTTTT
CASSQSRDRVQATNEKLFF
>TRBV7-8|-|TRBJ1-4|-
TGTGCCAGCAGCCAGACAACTAATGAAAAACTGTTTTTT
CASSQTTNEKLFF
>TRBV27|-|TRBJ1-6|-
TGTGCCAGCAGATCTTCCTACAATTCACCCCTCCACTTT
CASRSSYNSPLHF
>TRBV5-1|few|TRBJ2-5|TRBD2
TGCGCCAGCAGCATCCTAGGCGGGGGCCAAGAGACCCAGTACTTC
CASSILGGGQETQYF
>TRBV5-1|-|TRBJ2-3|TRBD1
TGCGCCAGCAGCGCGCACAGGGGGTCATCTATAACAGCTAGCACAGATACGCAGTATTTT
CASSAHRGSSITASTDTQYF
>TRBV28|-|TRBJ1-1|TRBD1
TGTGCCAGCAGCACGAACAGGGGGGCTCGGGTCACTGAAGCTTTCTTT
CASSTNRGARVTEAFF
>TRBV7-9|-|TRBJ2-2|TRBD2
TGTGCCAGCAGCTTCTGGGGCGGGAGTGTCACCGGGGAGCTGTTTTTT
CASSFWGGSVTGELFF
>TRBV6-5|-|TRBJ1-4|-
TGTGCCAGCAGCCGGCCCCGGGGTGAACTGTTTTTT
CASSRPRGELFF
>TRBV6-2/TRBV6-3|-|TRBJ1-1|-
TGTGCCAGCAGCGTCCGGAACACTGAAGCTTTCTTT
CASSVRNTEAFF
>TRBV6-5|-|TRBJ2-7|TRBD1
TGTGCCAGCAGTCGACGGACAGGGGCCGACGAGCAGTACTTC
CASSRRTGADEQYF
>TRBV19|-|TRBJ1-1|-
TGTGCCAGTAGTCCCCCACTTCGAGGGACTGAAGCTTTCTTT
CASSPPLRGTEAFF
>TRBV9|-|TRBJ1-1|TRBD1
TGTGCCAGCAGCGTAGATTGGACAGGGAGTCAAGCTTTCTTT
CASSVDWTGSQAFF
>TRBV6-5|few|TRBJ2-2|-
TGTGCCAGCTGCCCCTGGGGAGCCGGGGAGCTGTTTTTT
CASCPWGAGELFF
>TRBV7-6|-|TRBJ2-1|TRBD2
TGTGCCAGCAGCTTAGCGGGAGGGCCTTTCGATGAGCAGTTCTTC
CASSLAGGPFDEQFF
>TRBV7-2|-|TRBJ2-1|TRBD2
TGTGCCAGCCATATTAGCGGGGGGGCCCCCTCCTCCTACAATGAGCAGTTCTTC
CASHISGGAPSSYNEQFF
>TRBV11-2|-|TRBJ2-2|-
TGTGCCAGCAGCGGACAGACGAACACCGGGGAGCTGTTTTTT
CASSGQTNTGELFF
>TRBV2|-|TRBJ2-1|TRBD1
TGTGCCAGCCAGCGACAGGGCTCCTACAATGAGCAGTTCTTC
CASQRQGSYNEQFF
>TRBV7-8|-|TRBJ1-1|-
TGTGCCAGCAGCTTAGCGATTAACAGGGTTGGTGAAGCTTTCTTT
CASSLAINRVGEAFF
>TRBV7-2|-|TRBJ1-2|TRBD1
TGTGCCAGCAGCCAAGGGACAGGGAATGGCTACACCTTC
CASSQGTGNGYTF
>TRBV2|once|TRBJ2-5|-
TGTGCCAGCAAGCAGGGCAGCCAAGAGACCCAGTACTTC
CASKQGSQETQYF
>TRBV10-3|-|TRBJ1-6|TRBD1
TGTGCCATCAGTGCAGGGACAGGAAATGTACCCCTCCACTTT
CAISAGTGNVPLHF
>TRBV4-2|-|TRBJ1-4|TRBD1
TGTGCCAGCAGCCTGACGGGGACAGGAGGCGAAAAACTGTTTTTT
CASSLTGTGGEKLFF
>TRBV5-6|-|TRBJ2-7|-
TGTGCCAGCAGCCCTAGTCCCCGGCCGCCAGACGACGAGCAGTACTTC
CASSPSPRPPDDEQYF
>TRBV5-5|-|TRBJ1-1|-
TGTGCCAGCAGCTTGAGCGGGCACACTGAAGCTTTCTTT
CASSLSGHTEAFF
>TRBV3-1/TRBV3-2|-|TRBJ1-1|TRBD1
TGTGCCAGCAGCCAACGAGACAGGGGGCGTACGAACACTGAAGCTTTCTTT
CASSQRDRGRTNTEAFF
>TRBV5-1|few|TRBJ1-2|-
TGCGCCAGCAGCTTGGCCATTGGGGGCAGGCAGGAGGGCTACACCTTC
CASSLAIGGRQEGYTF
>TRBV7-2|-|TRBJ2-3|TRBD2
TGTGCCAGCAGCTTAGTTTTAGCGGGGACGCTGGCGGATACGCAGTATTTT
CASSLVLAGTLADTQYF
>TRBV28|-|TRBJ2-4|-
TGTGCCAGCAGTCCCTTCGGGACAAAGAACATTCAGTACTTC
CASSPFGTKNIQYF
>TRBV19|few|TRBJ2-1|TRBD1
TGTGCCAGTAGTCAATGGGGGACAGGGCAGTTCTTC
CASSQWGTGQFF
>TRBV3-1/TRBV3-2|-|TRBJ1-1|TRBD1
TGTGCCAGCAGCCAAGATGCGGGACAGGGGATGAACACTGAAGCTTTCTTT
CASSQDAGQGMNTEAFF
>TRBV11-3|-|TRBJ2-7|TRBD2
TGTGCCAGCAGCCAGGGACTAGCGGGACCCTACGAGCAGTACTTC
CASSQGLAGPYEQYF